Only a few counts were recorded for the clone carrying this T cell receptor beta chain. The antigen remains undetermined. These data belong to a study of T cells after yellow fever vaccination. Researchers made TCR cDNA using 5'RACE template switching, and this step added a universal primer site and UMIs. A single record per CDR3 protein comes from TCRdb applying MiXCR to the 5' RACE reads. Counted here are about 240,000 distinct CDR3 sequences, less than 8.5% occurring once; the ten biggest clones make up roughly 0.9%. General observations from the study: Only a small proportion of the clonotypes turned up in both the CD4 and the CD8 compartments, likely arising from convergent recombination. Highly abundant clonotypes carried over from the bulk population could end up in FACS-sorted repertoires as contaminants.

The origin of this receptor is a man aged 25 to 40 who received the YFV17D yellow fever vaccine. This specimen was CD4+ T cells sorted from PBMCs, taken 15 days after the yellow fever booster vaccination.

For the CDR3, the DNA is TGTGCCAGCAGTGCCCTCGAGCAGTACTTC. This codes for CASSALEQYF. The chain links TRBV25-1 to TRBJ2-7; D call uncertain. The CDR3 length is 10 residues. Trimming removed 4 bases from V and 6 bases from J, with 4 bases in between. Germline lookup yields CDR1 MGHDK and CDR2 SYGVNS.